The clone carrying this T cell receptor (beta chain) has a single count. The antigen remains unidentified. Looked up from germline, CDR1 is SEHNR and CDR2 is FQNEAQ (reference sequence). The CDR3 is 13 residues long. V shed 7 bases and J shed 10 bases, with 14 bases lying between them. Sequencing used immunoSEQ multiplex PCR; TCRdb keeps in-frame clones, though not all of them. The table includes 95,000 to 150,000 clones, roughly 92% detected once. This sample was taken from a study of T cell responses to AZD1222 COVID-19 vaccine. Study-level background: Pooling covered second doses at about 4 or about 12 weeks.

General observations from the study: Just a handful of AZD1222 recipients were seropositive at baseline.

The sequenced sample was peripheral blood, obtained on day 0 of AZD1222 vaccination. The chain is built from TRBV7-9 and TRBJ1-6; no clear D. The sequence was obtained from an adult in good health. In nucleotides, the CDR3 is TGTGCCAGCACCGACGAAGGCCCCTCACCCCTCCACTTT. Its protein is CASTDEGPSPLHF.